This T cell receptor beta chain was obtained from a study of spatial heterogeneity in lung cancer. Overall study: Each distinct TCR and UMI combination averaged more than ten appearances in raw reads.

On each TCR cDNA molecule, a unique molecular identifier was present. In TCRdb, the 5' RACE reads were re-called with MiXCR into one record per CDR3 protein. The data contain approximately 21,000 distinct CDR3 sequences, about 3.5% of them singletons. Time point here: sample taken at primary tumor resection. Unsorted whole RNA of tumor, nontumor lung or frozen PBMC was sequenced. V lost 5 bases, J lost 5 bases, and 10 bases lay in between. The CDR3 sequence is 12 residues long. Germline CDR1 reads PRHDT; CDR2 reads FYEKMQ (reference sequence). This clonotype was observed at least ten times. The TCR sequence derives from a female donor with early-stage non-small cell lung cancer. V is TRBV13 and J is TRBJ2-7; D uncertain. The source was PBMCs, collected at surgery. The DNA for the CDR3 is TGTGCCAGCAGCCGCGGACGTGACGAGCAGTACTTC. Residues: CASSRGRDEQYF.